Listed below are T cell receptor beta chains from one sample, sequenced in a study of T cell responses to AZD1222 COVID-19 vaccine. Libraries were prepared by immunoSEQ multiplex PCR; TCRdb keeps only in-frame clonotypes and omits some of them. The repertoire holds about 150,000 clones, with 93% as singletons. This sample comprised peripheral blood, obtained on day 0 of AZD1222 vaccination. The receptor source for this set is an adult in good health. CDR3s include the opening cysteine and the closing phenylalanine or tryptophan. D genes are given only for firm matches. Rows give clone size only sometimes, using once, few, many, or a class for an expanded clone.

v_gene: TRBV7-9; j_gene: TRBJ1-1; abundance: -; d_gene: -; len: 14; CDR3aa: CASSAQGGVTEAFF; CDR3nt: TGTGCCAGCAGCGCACAGGGTGGTGTGACTGAAGCTTTCTTT
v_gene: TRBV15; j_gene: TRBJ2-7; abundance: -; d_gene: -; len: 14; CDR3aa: CATREEGNSYEQYF; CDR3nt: TGTGCCACCAGAGAGGAGGGAAACTCCTACGAGCAGTACTTC
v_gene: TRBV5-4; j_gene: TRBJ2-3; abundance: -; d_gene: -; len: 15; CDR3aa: CASSSQGWDTDTQYF; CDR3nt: TGTGCCAGCAGCTCGCAGGGCTGGGACACAGATACGCAGTATTTT
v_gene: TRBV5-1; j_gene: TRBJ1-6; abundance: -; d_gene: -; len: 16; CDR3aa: CASSLDGVARNSPLHF; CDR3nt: TGCGCCAGCAGCTTGGACGGGGTCGCCAGGAATTCACCCCTCCACTTT
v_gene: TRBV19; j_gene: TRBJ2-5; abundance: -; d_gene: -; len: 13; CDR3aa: CASSMSGQETQYF; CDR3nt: TGTGCCAGTAGTATGAGCGGCCAAGAGACCCAGTACTTC
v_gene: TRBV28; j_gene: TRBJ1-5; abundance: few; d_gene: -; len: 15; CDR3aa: CASSLIARSNQPQHF; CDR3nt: TGTGCCAGCAGTTTAATAGCACGGAGCAATCAGCCCCAGCATTTT
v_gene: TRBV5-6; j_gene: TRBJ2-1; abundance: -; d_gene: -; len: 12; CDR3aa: CASSLSGGEQFF; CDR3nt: TGTGCCAGCAGCTTATCCGGTGGTGAGCAGTTCTTC
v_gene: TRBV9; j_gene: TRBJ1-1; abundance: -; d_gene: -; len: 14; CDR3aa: CASSAGTSNTEAFF; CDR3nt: TGTGCCAGCAGCGCCGGGACCTCGAACACTGAAGCTTTCTTT
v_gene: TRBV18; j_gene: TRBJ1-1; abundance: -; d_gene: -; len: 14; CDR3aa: CASSQLSGGTEAFF; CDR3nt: TGTGCCAGCTCACAACTATCGGGCGGCACTGAAGCTTTCTTT
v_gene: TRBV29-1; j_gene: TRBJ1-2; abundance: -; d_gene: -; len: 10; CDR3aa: CSVGDTGYTF; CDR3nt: TGCAGCGTTGGAGATACTGGCTACACCTTC
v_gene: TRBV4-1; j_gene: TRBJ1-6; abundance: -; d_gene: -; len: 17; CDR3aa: CASSQDPGRTYNSPLHF; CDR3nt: TGCGCCAGCAGCCAAGACCCGGGACGGACCTATAATTCACCCCTCCACTTT
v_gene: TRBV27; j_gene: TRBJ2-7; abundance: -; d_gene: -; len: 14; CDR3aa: CASSLQGPFYEQYF; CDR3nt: TGTGCCAGCAGTCTACAAGGCCCGTTTTACGAGCAGTACTTC
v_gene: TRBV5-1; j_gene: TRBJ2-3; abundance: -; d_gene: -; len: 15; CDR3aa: CASSLEGRETDTQYF; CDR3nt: TGCGCCAGCAGCCTGGAGGGCAGGGAGACAGATACGCAGTATTTT
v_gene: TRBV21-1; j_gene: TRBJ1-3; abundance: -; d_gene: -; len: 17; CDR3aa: CASSKGVRGSAGNTIYF; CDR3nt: TGTGCCAGCAGCAAAGGGGTTCGGGGGAGTGCCGGAAACACCATATATTTT
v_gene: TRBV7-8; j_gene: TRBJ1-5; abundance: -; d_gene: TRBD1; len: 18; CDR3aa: CASSLGTQGETSNQPQHF; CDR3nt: TGTGCCAGCAGCTTGGGTACGCAGGGGGAAACTAGCAATCAGCCCCAGCATTTT
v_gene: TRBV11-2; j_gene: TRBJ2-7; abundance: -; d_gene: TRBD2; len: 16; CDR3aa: CASSLSVGRDSYEQYF; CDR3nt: TGTGCCAGCAGCTTAAGTGTCGGGAGGGACTCCTACGAGCAGTACTTC
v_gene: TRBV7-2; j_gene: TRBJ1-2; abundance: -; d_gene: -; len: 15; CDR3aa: CASSLALVRFYGYTF; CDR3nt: TGTGCCAGCAGCTTAGCGCTCGTCCGATTCTATGGCTACACCTTC
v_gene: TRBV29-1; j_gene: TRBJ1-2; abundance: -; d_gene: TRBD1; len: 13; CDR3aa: CSVGTGGGHGYTF; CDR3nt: TGCAGCGTTGGAACAGGGGGCGGACATGGCTACACCTTC
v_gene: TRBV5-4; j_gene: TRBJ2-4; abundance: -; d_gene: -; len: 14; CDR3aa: CASSLSGSQNIQYF; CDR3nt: TGTGCCAGCAGCTTGTCAGGTAGCCAAAACATTCAGTACTTC
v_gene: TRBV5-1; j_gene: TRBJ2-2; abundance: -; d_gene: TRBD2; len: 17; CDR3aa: CASSFPLSGSRTGELFF; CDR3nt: TGCGCCAGCAGCTTTCCTCTTAGCGGGAGTAGAACCGGGGAGCTGTTTTTT
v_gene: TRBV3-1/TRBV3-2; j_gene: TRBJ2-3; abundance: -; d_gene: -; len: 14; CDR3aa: CASSQAGGTDTQYF; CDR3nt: TGTGCCAGCAGCCAAGCGGGGGGCACAGATACGCAGTATTTT
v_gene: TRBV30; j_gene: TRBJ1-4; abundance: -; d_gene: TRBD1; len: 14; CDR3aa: CAWSPTGLWEKLFF; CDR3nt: TGTGCCTGGAGCCCGACAGGGCTTTGGGAAAAACTGTTTTTT
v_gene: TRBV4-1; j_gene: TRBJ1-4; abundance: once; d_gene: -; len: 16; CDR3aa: CASSQGRRATNEKLFF; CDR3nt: TGCGCCAGCAGCCAGGGTCGAAGGGCAACTAATGAAAAACTGTTTTTT
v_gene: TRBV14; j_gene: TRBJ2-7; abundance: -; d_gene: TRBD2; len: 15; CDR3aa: CASSQARTRSYEQYF; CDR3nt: TGTGCCAGCAGCCAAGCGCGGACTAGATCCTACGAGCAGTACTTC
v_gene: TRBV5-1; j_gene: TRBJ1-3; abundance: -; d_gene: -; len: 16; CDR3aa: CASSLDPPSSGNTIYF; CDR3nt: TGCGCCAGCAGCTTGGATCCACCCTCCTCTGGAAACACCATATATTTT
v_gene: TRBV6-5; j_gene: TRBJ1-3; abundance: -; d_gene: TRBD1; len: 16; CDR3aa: CASSYYGQGRGNTIYF; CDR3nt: TGTGCCAGCAGTTACTACGGACAGGGGAGAGGAAACACCATATATTTT
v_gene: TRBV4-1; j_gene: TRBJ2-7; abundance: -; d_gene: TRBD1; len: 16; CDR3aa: CASSQDRDRRSYEQYF; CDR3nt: TGCGCCAGCAGCCAAGACCGGGACAGGAGGTCCTACGAGCAGTACTTC
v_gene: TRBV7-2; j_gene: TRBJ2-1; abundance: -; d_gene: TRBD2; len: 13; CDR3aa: CASGVEGGPEQFF; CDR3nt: TGTGCCAGCGGGGTGGAGGGAGGGCCTGAGCAGTTCTTC
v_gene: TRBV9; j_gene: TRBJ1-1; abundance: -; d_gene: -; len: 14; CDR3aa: CASSPGKGFTEAFF; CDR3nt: TGTGCCAGCAGCCCAGGGAAAGGGTTCACTGAAGCTTTCTTT
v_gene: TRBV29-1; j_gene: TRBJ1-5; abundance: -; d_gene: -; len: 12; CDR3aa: CSVGSDNQPQHF; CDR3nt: TGCAGCGTTGGGTCCGACAATCAGCCCCAGCATTTT
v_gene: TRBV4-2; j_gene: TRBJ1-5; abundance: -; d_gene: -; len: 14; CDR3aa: CASSQDLSDQPQHF; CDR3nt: TGTGCCAGCAGCCAAGATCTCAGTGATCAGCCCCAGCATTTT
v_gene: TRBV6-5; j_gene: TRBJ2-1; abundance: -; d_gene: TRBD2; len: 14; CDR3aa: CASSYSGLAEEQFF; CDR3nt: TGTGCCAGCAGTTACTCGGGACTAGCGGAAGAGCAGTTCTTC
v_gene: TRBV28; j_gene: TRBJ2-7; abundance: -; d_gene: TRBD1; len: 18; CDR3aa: CASSLRKWTGRRSYEQYF; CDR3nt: TGTGCCAGCAGTTTAAGAAAATGGACAGGACGACGCTCCTACGAGCAGTACTTC
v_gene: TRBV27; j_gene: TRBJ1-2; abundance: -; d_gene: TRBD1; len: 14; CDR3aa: CASSFGRGPYGYTF; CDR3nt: TGTGCCAGCAGTTTCGGCAGGGGGCCCTATGGCTACACCTTC
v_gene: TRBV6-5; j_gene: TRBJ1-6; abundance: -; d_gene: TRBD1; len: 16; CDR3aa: CASSYTRTGSLSPLHF; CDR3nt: TGTGCCAGCAGTTACACCCGGACAGGGAGCCTTTCACCCCTCCACTTT
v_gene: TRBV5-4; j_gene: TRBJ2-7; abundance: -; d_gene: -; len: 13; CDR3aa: CASSLGPIYEQYF; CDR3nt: TGTGCCAGCAGCCTGGGACCGATATACGAGCAGTACTTC
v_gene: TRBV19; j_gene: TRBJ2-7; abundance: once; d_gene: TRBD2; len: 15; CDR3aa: CASSSFQREEYEQYF; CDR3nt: TGTGCCAGTAGTAGCTTCCAGCGGGAGGAGTACGAGCAGTACTTC
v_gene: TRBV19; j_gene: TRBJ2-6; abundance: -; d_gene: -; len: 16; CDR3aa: CASSISGEAGANVLTF; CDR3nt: TGTGCCAGTAGTATTTCAGGGGAGGCTGGGGCCAACGTCCTGACTTTC
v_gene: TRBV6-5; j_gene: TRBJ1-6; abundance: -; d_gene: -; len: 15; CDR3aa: CASTHRGSDNSPLHF; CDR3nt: TGTGCCAGCACCCACCGGGGGTCGGATAATTCACCCCTCCACTTT
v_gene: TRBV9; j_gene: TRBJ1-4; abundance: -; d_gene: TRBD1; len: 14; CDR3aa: CASSPRTGGEKLFF; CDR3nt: TGTGCCAGCAGCCCCCGGACAGGGGGAGAAAAACTGTTTTTT
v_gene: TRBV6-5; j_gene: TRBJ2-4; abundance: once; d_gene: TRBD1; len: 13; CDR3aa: CASSKGQGYIQYF; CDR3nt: TGTGCCAGCAGTAAGGGACAGGGCTACATTCAGTACTTC
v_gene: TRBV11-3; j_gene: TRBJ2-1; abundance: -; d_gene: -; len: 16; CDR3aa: CASSLSGGAPYNEQFF; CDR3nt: TGTGCCAGCAGCTTATCTGGGGGAGCCCCCTACAATGAGCAGTTCTTC
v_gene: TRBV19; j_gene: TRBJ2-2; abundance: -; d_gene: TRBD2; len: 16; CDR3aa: CASRVEIAGGTGELFF; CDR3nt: TGTGCCTCCCGGGTGGAGATAGCGGGAGGCACCGGGGAGCTGTTTTTT
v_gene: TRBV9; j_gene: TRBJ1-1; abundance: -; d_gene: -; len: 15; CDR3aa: CASSVGGAQNTEAFF; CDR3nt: TGTGCCAGCAGCGTAGGAGGGGCACAGAACACTGAAGCTTTCTTT
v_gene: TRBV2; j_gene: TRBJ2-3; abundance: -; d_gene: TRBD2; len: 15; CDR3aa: CASTNTRGTGGTQYF; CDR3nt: TGTGCCAGCACCAACACGCGGGGGACCGGGGGAACGCAGTATTTT
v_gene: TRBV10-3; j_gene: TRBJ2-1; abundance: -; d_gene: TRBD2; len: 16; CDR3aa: CAISGQLAGTYNEQFF; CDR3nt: TGTGCCATCAGTGGTCAACTAGCGGGGACGTACAATGAGCAGTTCTTC
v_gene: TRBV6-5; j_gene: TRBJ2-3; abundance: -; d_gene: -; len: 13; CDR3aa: CASSIAGSDTQYF; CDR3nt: TGTGCCAGCAGTATCGCAGGGTCAGATACGCAGTATTTT
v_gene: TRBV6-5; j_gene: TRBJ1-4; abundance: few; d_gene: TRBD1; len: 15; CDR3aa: CASSSGQGSNEKLFF; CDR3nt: TGTGCCAGCAGTTCCGGACAGGGGAGTAATGAAAAACTGTTTTTT
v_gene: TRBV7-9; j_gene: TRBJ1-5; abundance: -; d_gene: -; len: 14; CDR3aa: CASSFTGKGEPQHF; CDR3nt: TGTGCCAGCAGCTTTACAGGGAAGGGTGAGCCCCAGCATTTT
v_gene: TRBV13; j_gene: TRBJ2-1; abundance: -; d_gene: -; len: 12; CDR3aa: CASRQTSNEQFF; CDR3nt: TGTGCCAGCAGACAAACTAGCAATGAGCAGTTCTTC
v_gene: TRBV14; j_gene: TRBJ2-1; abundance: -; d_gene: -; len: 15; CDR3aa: CASSPAEEGTRLQFF; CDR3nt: TGTGCCAGCAGCCCGGCCGAAGAAGGGACAAGGTTGCAGTTCTTC
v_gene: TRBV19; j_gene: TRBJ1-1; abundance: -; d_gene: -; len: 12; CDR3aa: CASRAGATEAFF; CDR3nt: TGTGCCAGTAGGGCAGGGGCTACTGAAGCTTTCTTT
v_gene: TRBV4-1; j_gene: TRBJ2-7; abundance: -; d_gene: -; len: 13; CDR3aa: CASSPQGLHEQYF; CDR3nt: TGCGCCAGCAGCCCTCAGGGATTACACGAGCAGTACTTC
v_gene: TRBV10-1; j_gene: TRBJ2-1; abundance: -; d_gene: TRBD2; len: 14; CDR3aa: CASATSGSTHEQFF; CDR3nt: TGCGCCAGCGCGACTAGCGGGAGTACGCATGAGCAGTTCTTC
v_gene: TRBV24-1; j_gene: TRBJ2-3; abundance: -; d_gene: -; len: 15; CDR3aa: CATSDLRECLDTQYF; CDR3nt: TGTGCCACCAGTGATTTGCGGGAGTGTCTAGATACGCAGTATTTT